This is a list of T cell receptor beta chains from one sample in a study of blood T cell repertoires in COVID-19. Assay: immunoSEQ multiplex PCR; the TCRdb copy retains only in-frame clones and omits some. Of more than 200,000 clones in the sample, 80% to 85% were seen once. The sequenced sample was peripheral blood. These receptors all come from a man between 60 and 70 years old with acute or convalescent COVID-19. Each CDR3 is given with its conserved first and last residue. D genes are given only for firm matches. Where a row states a size, it is once, few, many or the class of an expanded clone; other rows omit it.

length: 17
size: NA
V: TRBV2
D: NA
J: TRBJ1-4
CDR3: CASSEARWRGGGEKLFF
DNA: TGTGCCAGCAGTGAAGCGCGTTGGCGGGGCGGGGGAGAAAAACTGTTTTTT

length: 18
size: NA
V: TRBV19
D: TRBD2
J: TRBJ2-3
CDR3: CASSLGTSGGPSTDTQYF
DNA: TGTGCCAGTAGTCTCGGGACTAGCGGGGGACCTAGCACAGATACGCAGTATTTT

length: 15
size: medium-sized
V: TRBV19
D: TRBD2
J: TRBJ2-1
CDR3: CASRAGGSSYNEQFF
DNA: TGTGCCAGTCGAGCGGGAGGCAGCTCCTACAATGAGCAGTTCTTC

length: 16
size: few
V: TRBV7-2
D: TRBD1
J: TRBJ1-5
CDR3: CASSSNRGGSNQPQHF
DNA: TGTGCCAGCAGCTCCAACAGGGGAGGTAGCAATCAGCCCCAGCATTTT

length: 14
size: NA
V: TRBV7-9
D: NA
J: TRBJ1-1
CDR3: CAGIALGAVTEAFF
DNA: TGTGCCGGCATCGCGCTGGGGGCGGTCACTGAAGCTTTCTTT

length: 14
size: NA
V: TRBV27
D: NA
J: TRBJ1-5
CDR3: CASARQYSNQPQHF
DNA: TGTGCCAGCGCCCGACAGTATAGCAATCAGCCCCAGCATTTT

length: 12
size: few
V: TRBV2
D: NA
J: TRBJ2-3
CDR3: CASRQMADTQYF
DNA: TGTGCCAGCAGGCAGATGGCAGATACGCAGTATTTT

length: 14
size: NA
V: TRBV5-4
D: TRBD1
J: TRBJ2-3
CDR3: CASSSQGASDTQYF
DNA: TGTGCCAGCAGCTCCCAGGGGGCTTCAGATACGCAGTATTTT

length: 19
size: NA
V: TRBV6-1
D: TRBD1
J: TRBJ2-7
CDR3: CASSATGTGGKTSSYEQYF
DNA: TGTGCCAGCAGTGCCACCGGGACAGGGGGCAAAACAAGCTCCTACGAGCAGTACTTC

length: 16
size: once
V: TRBV6-6
D: TRBD2
J: TRBJ2-7
CDR3: CASSSGTTPNPYEQYF
DNA: TGTGCCAGCAGTTCCGGGACTACCCCGAACCCTTACGAGCAGTACTTC

length: 13
size: NA
V: TRBV27
D: TRBD1
J: TRBJ1-1
CDR3: CASSPWTGAEAFF
DNA: TGTGCCAGCAGTCCATGGACAGGGGCTGAAGCTTTCTTT

length: 14
size: NA
V: TRBV6-5
D: TRBD2
J: TRBJ2-2
CDR3: CATSSGSHTGELFF
DNA: TGTGCCACTAGTAGCGGGAGTCACACCGGGGAGCTGTTTTTT

length: 15
size: few
V: TRBV18
D: NA
J: TRBJ2-3
CDR3: CASSFTGTGTDTQYF
DNA: TGTGCCAGCTCATTCACAGGGACGGGCACAGATACGCAGTATTTT

length: 15
size: few
V: TRBV5-1
D: TRBD1
J: TRBJ2-5
CDR3: CASNLDRGAQETQYF
DNA: TGCGCCAGCAACTTGGACAGGGGGGCCCAAGAGACCCAGTACTTC

length: 15
size: NA
V: TRBV4-2
D: TRBD2
J: TRBJ2-7
CDR3: CASSQTSGGPYEQYF
DNA: TGTGCCAGCAGCCAGACTAGCGGGGGGCCCTACGAGCAGTACTTC

length: 15
size: NA
V: TRBV7-9
D: NA
J: TRBJ2-5
CDR3: CASSPNGQHQETQYF
DNA: TGTGCCAGCAGCCCAAACGGACAGCATCAAGAGACCCAGTACTTC

length: 11
size: few
V: TRBV6-5
D: NA
J: TRBJ1-1
CDR3: CASASPLEAFF
DNA: TGTGCCAGCGCATCACCTCTAGAAGCTTTCTTT

length: 15
size: NA
V: TRBV15
D: NA
J: TRBJ2-5
CDR3: CATSRATRRLETQYF
DNA: TGTGCCACCAGCAGAGCGACTAGACGATTAGAGACCCAGTACTTC

length: 14
size: NA
V: TRBV9
D: NA
J: TRBJ2-1
CDR3: CASSVEDREDEQFF
DNA: TGTGCCAGCAGCGTAGAAGACAGGGAGGATGAGCAGTTCTTC

length: 17
size: NA
V: TRBV7-8
D: NA
J: TRBJ1-5
CDR3: CASSLAGKRSGHQPQHF
DNA: TGTGCCAGCAGCTTAGCGGGCAAGCGAAGCGGCCATCAGCCCCAGCATTTT

length: 14
size: NA
V: TRBV7-9
D: TRBD2
J: TRBJ2-5
CDR3: CASRDPGGGETQYF
DNA: TGTGCCAGCAGGGATCCGGGAGGAGGCGAGACCCAGTACTTC

length: 17
size: NA
V: TRBV5-1
D: NA
J: TRBJ2-2
CDR3: CASSPHSTGPNTGELFF
DNA: TGCGCCAGCAGCCCCCACTCTACAGGACCGAACACCGGGGAGCTGTTTTTT

length: 17
size: NA
V: TRBV4-2
D: TRBD2
J: TRBJ2-3
CDR3: CASSQAAASGSTDTQYF
DNA: TGTGCCAGCAGCCAAGCCGCGGCTAGCGGATCCACAGATACGCAGTATTTT

length: 15
size: NA
V: TRBV27
D: NA
J: TRBJ2-2
CDR3: CASRIGTAASGELFF
DNA: TGTGCCAGCCGGATCGGCACGGCGGCTTCCGGGGAGCTGTTTTTT

length: 17
size: NA
V: TRBV6-2/TRBV6-3
D: TRBD2
J: TRBJ2-3
CDR3: CASSPTSGRAVTDTQYF
DNA: TGTGCCAGCAGCCCCACTAGCGGGAGGGCCGTTACAGATACGCAGTATTTT

length: 16
size: NA
V: TRBV7-2
D: TRBD1
J: TRBJ2-7
CDR3: CASSLAQGVGSYEQYF
DNA: TGTGCCAGCAGCTTAGCGCAGGGGGTCGGTTCCTACGAGCAGTACTTC